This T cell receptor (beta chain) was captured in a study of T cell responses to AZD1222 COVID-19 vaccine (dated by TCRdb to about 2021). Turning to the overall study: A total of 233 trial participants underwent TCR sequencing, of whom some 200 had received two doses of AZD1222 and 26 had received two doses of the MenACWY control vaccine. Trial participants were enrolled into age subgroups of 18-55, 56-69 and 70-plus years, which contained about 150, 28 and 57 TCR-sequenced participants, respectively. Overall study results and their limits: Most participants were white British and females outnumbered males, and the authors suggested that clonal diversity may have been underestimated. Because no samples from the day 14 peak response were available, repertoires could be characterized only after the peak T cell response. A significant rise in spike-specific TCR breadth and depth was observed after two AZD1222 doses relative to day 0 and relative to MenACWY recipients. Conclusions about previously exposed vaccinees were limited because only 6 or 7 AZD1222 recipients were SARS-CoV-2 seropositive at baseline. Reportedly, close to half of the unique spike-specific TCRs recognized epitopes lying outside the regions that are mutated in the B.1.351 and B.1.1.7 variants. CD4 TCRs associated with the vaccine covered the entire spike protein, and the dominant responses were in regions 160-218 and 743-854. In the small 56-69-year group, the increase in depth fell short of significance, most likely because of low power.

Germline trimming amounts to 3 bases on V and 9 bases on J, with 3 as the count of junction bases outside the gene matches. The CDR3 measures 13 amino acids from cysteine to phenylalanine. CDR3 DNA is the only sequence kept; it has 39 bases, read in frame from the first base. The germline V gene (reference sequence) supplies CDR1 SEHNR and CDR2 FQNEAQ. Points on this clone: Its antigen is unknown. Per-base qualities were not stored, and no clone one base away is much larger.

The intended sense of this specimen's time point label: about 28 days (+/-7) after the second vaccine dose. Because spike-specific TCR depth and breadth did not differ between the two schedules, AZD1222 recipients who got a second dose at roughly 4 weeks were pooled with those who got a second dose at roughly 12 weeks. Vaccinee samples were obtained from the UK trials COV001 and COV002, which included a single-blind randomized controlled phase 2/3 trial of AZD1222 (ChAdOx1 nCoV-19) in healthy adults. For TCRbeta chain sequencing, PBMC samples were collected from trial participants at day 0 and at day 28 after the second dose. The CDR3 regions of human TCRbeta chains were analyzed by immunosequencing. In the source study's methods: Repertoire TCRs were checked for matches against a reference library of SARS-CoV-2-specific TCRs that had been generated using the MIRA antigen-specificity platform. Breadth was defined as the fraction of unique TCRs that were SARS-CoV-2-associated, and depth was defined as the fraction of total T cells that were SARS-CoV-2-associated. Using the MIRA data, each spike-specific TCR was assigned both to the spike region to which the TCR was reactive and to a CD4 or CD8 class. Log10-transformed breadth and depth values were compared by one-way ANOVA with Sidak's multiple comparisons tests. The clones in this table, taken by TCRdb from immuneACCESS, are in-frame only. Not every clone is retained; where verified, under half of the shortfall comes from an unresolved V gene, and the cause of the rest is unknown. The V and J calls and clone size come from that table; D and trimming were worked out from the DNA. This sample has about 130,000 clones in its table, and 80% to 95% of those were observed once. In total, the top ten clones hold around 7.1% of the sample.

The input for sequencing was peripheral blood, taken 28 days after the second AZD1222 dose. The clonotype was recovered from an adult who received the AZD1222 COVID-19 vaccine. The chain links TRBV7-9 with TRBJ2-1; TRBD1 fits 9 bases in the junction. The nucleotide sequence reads TGTGCCAGCAGCTTTGGGACAGGGATTGAGCAGTTCTTC. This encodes CASSFGTGIEQFF.